This passage covers 30 T cell receptor beta chains from one sample sequenced in a study of blood T cells in healthy people across ages. A sample-barcoded 5' primer and a J-beta primer mix were used in a second PCR of roughly 6 to 11 cycles. TCRdb reprocessed the 5' RACE reads via MiXCR and lists one record per CDR3 protein. The top ten clones hold approximately 14% of a sample with about 640,000 distinct CDR3 sequences, about 30% of them seen once. What was sequenced was blood. The receptors stem from a woman older than 75 in good health.

Of note for this clonotype: Given a much more abundant clone one base away, this may be a read error. The chain couples TRBV5-1 to TRBJ1-2; D is possibly TRBD1 (6 bases). CDR1 SGHRS and CDR2 YFSETQ come from the germline V gene. The CDR3 runs to 13 residues. This CDR3 reads CASSLVGDNGHTF. The CDR3, as DNA: TGCGCCAGCAGCTTGGTAGGGGACAATGGCCACACCTTC. The complete variable domain, with remaining parts taken from reference TRBV5-1 and TRBJ1-2, reads KAGVTQTPRYLIKTRGQQVTLSCSPISGHRSVSWYQQTPGQGLQFLFEYFSETQRNKGNFPGRFSGRQFSNSRSEMNVSTLELGDSALYLCASSLVGDNGHTFGSGTRLTVV.

The sample holds a few counts of this clonotype. A read error may be the cause here, since a much bigger clone is one base away. This chain uses TRBV20-1 with TRBJ2-7; 7 nucleotides align to TRBD2. The J call may be in error: the DNA end matches TRBJ2-5 better. The germline V gene encodes CDR1 DFQATT and CDR2 SNEGSKA (reference sequence). The CDR3 is 12 amino acids. CDR3 region: CSARTSTETQYF. The CDR3 DNA reads as TGCAGTGCTAGGACTAGCACAGAGACCCAGTACTTC.

This chain connects TRBV7-9 to TRBJ2-5; possibly TRBD2 for D (6 bases). V was shortened by 5 bases and J by 5 bases, with 21 bases between the two germline ends. There are 16 residues in the CDR3. Germline V gives CDR1 SEHNR, CDR2 FQNEAQ (reference sequence). The CDR3 DNA sequence: TGTGCCAGCAGCGTTGGACGGGCGGGGAAGAGGGAGACCCAGTACTTC. This gives the protein CASSVGRAGKRETQYF.

About this clonotype itself: A clone one base away is much larger, so this may be a read error. V gene TRBV20-1 combines with J gene TRBJ2-5; 9 bases agree with TRBD2. The CDR3 consists of 16 residues. V gave up 0 bases and J gave up 11 bases; unmatched junction bases: 16. CDR1 is DFQATT, CDR2 SNEGSKA, per germline (reference sequence). DNA for the CDR3: TGCAGTGCTAGAGATTGGGGGCGGGGGGGGTACAATGAGCAGTACTTC. Translated: CSARDWGRGGYNEQYF.

Turning to this clonotype: As the CDR3 is not closed by the conserved phenylalanine or tryptophan, this likely results from a read error. The chain uses TRBV5-5 and TRBJ1-2; D gene uncertain. This CDR3 comprises 14 residues. Germline V gene sequence: CDR1 SGHKS, CDR2 YYEKEE (reference sequence). V lost 0 bases, J lost 4 bases, and 10 bases lay in between. CDR3 in DNA: TGTGCCAGCAGCTTGGAGGGCATAGGCTATGGCTACACCCTC. It yields the protein CASSLEGIGYGYTL.

Ten or more counts support this clonotype. The rearrangement joins TRBV7-8 to TRBJ2-7, with 7 bases that match TRBD1. The ends lost 2 bases at V and 5 bases at J; junction bases unmatched: 9. The CDR3 loop spans 15 amino acids. CDR1 is SGHVS, CDR2 FQNEAQ, per germline. The CDR3 loop is CASSLRAQGSNEQYF. DNA of the CDR3: TGTGCCAGCAGCTTACGGGCACAGGGGTCTAACGAGCAGTACTTC.

The chain recombines TRBV6-6 with TRBJ2-7; 9 positions match TRBD1. The CDR3 sequence is 15 residues long. The V segment lost 4 bases and the J segment 5 bases; nucleotides outside the gene matches: 9. From germline, CDR1 is MNHNY and CDR2 SVGAGI (reference sequence). CDR3 loop: CASSSPTGGQDEQYF. In DNA form, the CDR3 reads TGTGCCAGCAGTTCCCCGACAGGGGGGCAGGACGAGCAGTACTTC.

A remark on this clonotype: This may be a read error, as it is one base from a much larger clone. The chain has TRBV6-1 and TRBJ2-1; 8 positions match TRBD1. Germline assignment: CDR1 MNHNS and CDR2 SASEGT. After removal of 5 bases from V and 0 bases from J, the junction contained 21 bases not matched to a gene. The CDR3 is 21 residues long. The CDR3 spells CASSRGHRSTGVKSSYNEQFF. CDR3 coding DNA: TGTGCCAGCAGTCGCGGCCACCGTTCGACAGGGGTCAAAAGCTCCTACAATGAGCAGTTCTTC.

The gene calls are TRBV5-1 and TRBJ1-1; 9 bases line up with TRBD1. V gave up 0 bases and J gave up 8 bases; unmatched junction bases: 8. This CDR3 comprises 15 residues. CDR1 is SGHRS, CDR2 YFSETQ, per germline. The CDR3 nucleotides are TGCGCCAGCAGCTTGGCCTTGGGACAGGGACGCGAAGCTTTCTTT. Its protein product is CASSLALGQGREAFF.

This clonotype has at least ten counts. V usage is TRBV30 and J usage is TRBJ1-2, with D unresolved. With 1 base removed from V and 7 bases from J, the gap between germline ends came to 16 bases. Germline V gene data show CDR1 as GTSNPN and CDR2 as SVGIG (reference sequence). This CDR3 region has 14 residues. The CDR3 DNA reads TGTGCCTGGAGTGAAGAAAGGGCGACGCCTGGCTACACCTTC. The encoded protein is CAWSEERATPGYTF.

The V gene is TRBV20-1, the J gene TRBJ2-7; 9 bases line up with TRBD1. Germline CDR1 DFQATT, CDR2 SNEGSKA (reference sequence). This CDR3 comprises 15 residues. The V and J ends lost 1 base and 2 bases, in that order; junction bases with no gene match: 6. The CDR3 sequence: CSARGGTGITYEQYF. The CDR3 coding sequence is TGCAGTGCTAGAGGAGGGACAGGGATAACCTACGAGCAGTACTTC.

This clonotype has more than one count but fewer than ten. The V call is TRBV6-6, the J call TRBJ2-7; 9 nucleotides line up with TRBD1. Germline assignment: CDR1 MNHNY and CDR2 SVGAGI (reference sequence). The CDR3 runs 14 residues. Trimming cost V 5 bases and J 4 bases; bases outside gene matches: 6. The CDR3 DNA sequence: TGTGCCAGCAGTCAACCGGGACAGGGATACGAGCAGTACTTC. It specifies CASSQPGQGYEQYF.

This clonotype was picked up one time. The chain joins TRBV20-1 to TRBJ2-1; D remains ambiguous. Trimming left V 2 bases short and J 8 bases short, with 10 bases between. The CDR3 is 12 residues long. Germline CDR1 DFQATT, CDR2 SNEGSKA (reference sequence). The CDR3 loop is CSARLLEDEQFF. CDR3 nucleotides: TGCAGTGCTAGACTGTTAGAGGATGAGCAGTTCTTC.

Concerning this clonotype itself: A much bigger clone sits one base away, suggesting this may be a read error. The J gene is TRBJ1-5, the V gene TRBV20-1, with no clear D. This CDR3 has 12 residues. Germline assignment: CDR1 DFQATT and CDR2 SNEGSKA (reference sequence). V was pared by 6 bases and J by 4 bases, with 10 bases between. The CDR3 sequence: CSAGDANQPQHF. The CDR3 DNA follows: TGCAGTGCCGGGGATGCAAATCAGCCCCAGCATTTT.

This clonotype was seen at least ten times. The rearrangement uses TRBV7-2 and TRBJ2-3; either TRBD1 or TRBD2 may fit D (5 bases each). Per the germline V gene, CDR1 is SGHTA and CDR2 is FQGNSA. V dropped 5 bases and J dropped 0 bases, with 15 bases sitting between them. CDR3 length: 16 amino acids. CDR3 DNA: TGTGCCAGCAGCAAAGGGACGGTCTCTAGCACAGATACGCAGTATTTT. This encodes CASSKGTVSSTDTQYF. Complete variable domain (other parts from reference TRBV7-2 and TRBJ2-3): GAGVSQSPSNKVTEKGKDVELRCDPISGHTALYWYRQSLGQGLEFLIYFQGNSAPDKSGLPSDRFSAERTGGSVSTLTIQRTQQEDSAVYLCASSKGTVSSTDTQYFGPGTRLTVL.

This clonotype was observed at least ten times. The chain couples TRBV9 to TRBJ1-2, with TRBD1 matching 7 bases. The CDR3 runs to 15 residues. Germline loops: CDR1 SGDLS, CDR2 YYNGEE. V was clipped by 3 bases and J by 4 bases; unmatched bases: 9. CDR3 in DNA: TGTGCCAGCAGCGCGCTGCCGCAGGGGGGCTATGGCTACACCTTC. It encodes CASSALPQGGYGYTF.

This clonotype was recorded at least ten times. This may come from a read error, since a much larger clone is one base off. The V and J genes are TRBV9 and TRBJ2-5; tentatively, D is TRBD2 (6 bases). TRBJ2-7 explains the end of the DNA better; the J call may be wrong. Germline V gene sequence: CDR1 SGDLS, CDR2 YYNGEE. CDR3 length: 13 amino acids. As DNA, the CDR3 is TGTGCCAGCAGCCGTCGGGACTGCCACGAGCAGTACTTC. This gives the protein CASSRRDCHEQYF.

This clonotype was detected many times. The CDR3 DNA follows: TGTGCCAGCAGTGTACTGATTCCGGGACTGGATGAGCAGTTCTTC. Translating gives CASSVLIPGLDEQFF. The V call is TRBV14, the J call TRBJ2-1; perhaps TRBD2 as D (6 bases). CDR1 is SGHDN and CDR2 is FVKESK in the germline V gene. This CDR3 region has 15 residues. V was trimmed by 6 bases and J by 8 bases, leaving 20 bases between them.

In its sample, this clonotype was seen many times. J is TRBJ2-7 and V is TRBV20-1; D unresolved. V shed 6 bases and J shed 0 bases, with 9 bases lying between them. Germline V lookup: CDR1 DFQATT, CDR2 SNEGSKA (reference sequence). The CDR3 has 12 amino acids. The CDR3 nucleotides read TGCAGTGCGGACGGCAACTCCTACGAGCAGTACTTC. Protein: CSADGNSYEQYF.

This clonotype was seen only a few times. The rearrangement uses TRBV3-1 and TRBJ1-6; the D is unclear. CDR1 is LGHDT, CDR2 YNNKEL, per germline (reference sequence). The length of the CDR3 is 13 residues. V was clipped by 0 bases and J by 9 bases, with 6 bases between them. In nucleotides, the CDR3 is TGTGCCAGCAGCCAAGATGGACGTTCACCCCTCCACTTT. It is translated as CASSQDGRSPLHF.

The V and J genes are TRBV29-1 and TRBJ1-5; D not certain. There are 14 residues in the CDR3. The ends were cut back, 5 bases at V and 6 bases at J, with 17 bases in the middle. Germline assignment: CDR1 SQVTM and CDR2 ANQGSEA. The CDR3 loop is CSVSKEGNGQPQHF. The CDR3 DNA reads as TGCAGCGTTTCTAAGGAAGGGAACGGTCAGCCCCAGCATTTT.

The chain joins TRBV6-1 to TRBJ1-5; 8 nucleotides agree with TRBD1. Germline V gene data show CDR1 as MNHNS and CDR2 as SASEGT. V lost 4 bases, J lost 4 bases, and 6 bases stayed unmatched. The CDR3 extends over 15 amino acids. The CDR3 protein is CASSVSGQENQPQHF. As DNA, the CDR3 is TGTGCCAGCAGTGTCTCGGGACAGGAGAATCAGCCCCAGCATTTT.

V usage is TRBV7-6 and J usage is TRBJ2-4; D may correspond to TRBD1 or TRBD2 (5 bases each). The closer fit of TRBJ2-7 to the DNA end suggests the J call may be wrong. This CDR3 comprises 13 residues. CDR1 SGHVS and CDR2 FNYEAQ come from the germline V gene. Here the CDR3 DNA reads TGTGCCAGCAGCCGGGGCCCCCAGGCCGAGCAGTACTTC. Encoded protein: CASSRGPQAEQYF.

Ten or more counts support this clonotype. This chain connects TRBV6-6 to TRBJ1-2; 7 positions match TRBD1. Looked up from germline, CDR1 is MNHNY and CDR2 is SVGAGI (reference sequence). V was pared by 7 bases and J by 5 bases, with 10 bases of the junction left unmatched. This CDR3 spans 14 amino acids. DNA for the CDR3: TGTGCCAGCACTCGATTGGACAGGTTGTATGGCTACACCTTC. Its translation is CASTRLDRLYGYTF.

This clonotype occurred a few times. The chain is built from TRBV6-1 and TRBJ1-2; no definite D call. Germline V gives CDR1 MNHNS, CDR2 SASEGT. Trimming stripped 3 bases from V and 4 bases from J, with 15 bases between. The CDR3 runs 15 residues. CDR3: CASSDNNLGFYGYTF. The CDR3, as DNA: TGTGCCAGCAGTGATAACAATCTAGGTTTCTATGGCTACACCTTC.

This clonotype was observed at least ten times. The CDR3 protein is CASSWRDSSYEQYF. The CDR3 coding sequence is TGCGCCAGCAGCTGGAGGGACAGCTCCTACGAGCAGTACTTC. The rearrangement links TRBV5-1 to TRBJ2-7; perhaps TRBD1 as D (7 bases). The V end was cut by 3 bases, the J end by 0 bases, with 10 bases between. The CDR3 runs 14 residues. Germline CDR1 is SGHRS and CDR2 is YFSETQ.

This chain links TRBV20-1 with TRBJ1-5; D is possibly TRBD1 (6 bases). CDR1 is DFQATT, CDR2 SNEGSKA, per germline (reference sequence). The ends were cut back, 3 bases at V and 3 bases at J, with 15 bases in the middle. This CDR3 is built from 15 residues. The CDR3 here is CSARWKGDLNQPQHF. The DNA of the CDR3 is TGCAGTGCTAGGTGGAAGGGGGACCTCAATCAGCCCCAGCATTTT.

This clonotype was observed a few times. This may arise from a read error, as a much more abundant clone is one base away. The chain is built from TRBV2 and TRBJ2-3, with D unclear. This CDR3 is 13 amino acids long. Trimming shortened V by 4 bases and J by 4 bases, and 9 bases separated the two germline ends. Germline V gene data show CDR1 as SNHLY and CDR2 as FYNNEI. This chain's CDR3 is CASSGTPADTQYF. The DNA of the CDR3 is TGTGCCAGCAGTGGAACTCCGGCAGATACGCAGTATTTT.

V is TRBV20-1 and J is TRBJ1-1; D remains unclear. The CDR3 contains 11 residues. CDR1 DFQATT and CDR2 SNEGSKA come from the germline V gene (reference sequence). V was shortened by 5 bases and J by 1 base, with 5 bases between the two germline ends. This chain's CDR3 is CSALENTEAFF. CDR3 DNA: TGCAGTGCTCTCGAGAACACTGAAGCTTTCTTT.

With respect to this clonotype: This may stem from a read error, because a much larger clone lies one nucleotide away. The chain carries TRBV14 and TRBJ1-5, with D hard to call. From germline, CDR1 is SGHDN and CDR2 FVKESK. The CDR3 spans 13 residues. CDR3 in amino acids: CAGSQDLVSPQHF. The CDR3 region has the DNA TGTGCCGGCAGCCAAGATCTGGTGTCCCCCCAGCATTTT.